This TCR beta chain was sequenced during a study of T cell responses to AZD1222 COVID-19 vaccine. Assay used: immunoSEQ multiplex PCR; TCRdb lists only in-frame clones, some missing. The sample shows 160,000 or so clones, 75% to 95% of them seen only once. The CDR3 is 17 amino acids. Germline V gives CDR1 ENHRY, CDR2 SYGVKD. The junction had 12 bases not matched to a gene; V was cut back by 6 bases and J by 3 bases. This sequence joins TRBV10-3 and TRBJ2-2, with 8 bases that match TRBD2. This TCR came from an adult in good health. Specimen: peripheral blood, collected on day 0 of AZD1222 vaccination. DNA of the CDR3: TGTGCCATCAGCGAGCTTGTGTCTAGCGGGTACACCGGGGAGCTGTTTTTT. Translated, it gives CAISELVSSGYTGELFF.